The 21 T cell receptor beta chains below come from one sample, sequenced in a study of T cell changes during pregnancy in multiple sclerosis. The method was immunoSEQ multiplex PCR; TCRdb's version includes in-frame clones alone and lacks a portion of them. The sample lists approximately 21,000 clones, 80% to 90% occurring once. The source was CD8+ T cells from peripheral blood mononuclear cells, collected after pregnancy. These receptors originate from a female donor in good health, enrolled as a control in a pregnancy study.

This chain connects TRBV27 to TRBJ2-7; 9 bases match TRBD1. The CDR3 has 16 amino acids. Per the germline V gene, CDR1 is MNHEY and CDR2 is SMNVEV (reference sequence). With V trimmed by 6 bases and J by 4 bases, 13 bases remained unmatched. The CDR3 DNA reads as TGTGCCAGCAGCTGGGGAGTGGGGGACAGGGAATACGAGCAGTACTTC. Protein: CASSWGVGDREYEQYF.

The chain links TRBV5-1 to TRBJ1-1; unclear D gene. CDR3 size: 13 residues. V was trimmed by 5 bases and J by 1 base, leaving 9 bases between them. The germline CDR1 and CDR2 sequences are SGHRS and YFSETQ. The CDR3 DNA sequence: TGCGCCAGCAGTCTCTACAGGAACACTGAAGCTTTCTTT. Translated: CASSLYRNTEAFF.

This sequence joins TRBV27 and TRBJ2-7; TRBD2 aligns across 9 bases. This CDR3 comprises 14 residues. Losses at the gene ends were 3 bases for V and 7 bases for J; bases not matched to a gene: 7. CDR1 and CDR2 from the germline V gene are MNHEY and SMNVEV (reference sequence). CDR3 sequence reads: CASSFALAGSEQYF. The DNA for the CDR3 is TGTGCCAGCAGTTTCGCCCTAGCGGGGTCTGAGCAGTACTTC.

The J gene is TRBJ2-3, the V gene TRBV12-5; TRBD2 matches at 9 bases. CDR1 LGHNT and CDR2 FRNRAP come from the germline V gene. The CDR3 spans 16 residues. V dropped 6 bases and J dropped 2; count of bases not matched to a gene: 9. The CDR3 loop reads CASGKIAGANTDTQYF. In nucleotides, the CDR3 is TGTGCTAGTGGGAAAATAGCGGGGGCCAACACAGATACGCAGTATTTT.

V and J are TRBV6-1 and TRBJ1-4; TRBD1 agrees at 10 bases. J lost 4 bases, V lost 1 base, and 3 bases had no gene match. There are 16 residues in the CDR3. Germline V gene sequence: CDR1 MNHNS, CDR2 SASEGT. As DNA, the CDR3 is TGTGCCAGCAGTGAAGGGACAGGGGGGGGTAATGAAAAACTGTTTTTT. Residues: CASSEGTGGGNEKLFF.

This chain uses TRBV27 with TRBJ1-6, with 11 bases matching TRBD1. With V trimmed by 4 bases and J by 2 bases, 4 bases remained unmatched. The CDR3 runs to 17 residues. Germline assignment: CDR1 MNHEY and CDR2 SMNVEV (reference sequence). In DNA, the CDR3 is TGTGCCAGCAGTTCTCGGACAGGGGGCGCCTATAATTCACCCCTCCACTTT. Translated, it gives CASSSRTGGAYNSPLHF.

This sequence joins TRBV11-1 and TRBJ2-1; D perhaps matches TRBD2 (6 bases). Trimming removed 5 bases from V and 8 bases from J, with 16 bases in between. CDR1 and CDR2 (germline): SGHAT, FQDESV (reference sequence). The CDR3 runs to 14 residues. CDR3 nucleotide sequence: TGTGCCAGCAGCCCCTGGAGGGGTGTGGATGAGCAGTTCTTC. This gives the protein CASSPWRGVDEQFF.

The CDR3 sequence: CASSQDLTANYGYTF. The CDR3 region has the DNA TGTGCCAGCAGCCAAGACCTTACAGCTAACTATGGCTACACCTTC. J is TRBJ1-2 and V is TRBV4-2; no clear D. V lost 0 bases, J lost 0 bases, and 8 bases lay in between. Germline CDR1 and CDR2: LGHNA and YNFKEQ. The CDR3 loop spans 15 amino acids.

This clone ranks as medium-sized. The chain carries TRBV13 and TRBJ1-2, with TRBD1 matching over 10 bases. V was clipped by 8 bases and J by 3 bases; unmatched bases: 3. The CDR3 is made up of 13 amino acids. The germline CDR1 and CDR2 sequences are PRHDT and FYEKMQ (reference sequence). DNA of the CDR3: TGTGCCAGCGCCGGGACAGGGGACTATGGCTACACCTTC. Its translation: CASAGTGDYGYTF.

The rearrangement uses TRBV4-3 and TRBJ1-2; 7 nucleotides agree with TRBD1. The V gene's germline CDR1 is LGHNA and CDR2 YSLEER. Trimming cost V 0 bases and J 4 bases; bases outside gene matches: 5. The CDR3 loop spans 15 amino acids. DNA of the CDR3: TGCGCCAGCAGCCAAGACGAAGGGGGCGCCTATGGCTACACCTTC. It encodes CASSQDEGGAYGYTF.

V usage is TRBV7-2 and J usage is TRBJ1-1; maybe TRBD1 (5 bases). The CDR3 consists of 14 residues. Trimming removed 5 bases at V and 1 base at J, with 11 bases between. Germline V gene sequence: CDR1 SGHTA, CDR2 FQGNSA. This CDR3 reads CASSLNRQNTEAFF. In DNA, the CDR3 is TGTGCCAGCAGCCTCAACAGGCAGAACACTGAAGCTTTCTTT. Combining the CDR3 with reference TRBV7-2 and TRBJ1-1 gives the whole variable domain GAGVSQSPSNKVTEKGKDVELRCDPISGHTALYWYRQSLGQGLEFLIYFQGNSAPDKSGLPSDRFSAERTGGSVSTLTIQRTQQEDSAVYLCASSLNRQNTEAFFGQGTRLTVV.

J is TRBJ2-1 and V is TRBV6-4; 12 bases map to TRBD2. The junction had 9 bases not matched to a gene; V was cut back by 0 bases and J by 9 bases. Per the germline V gene, CDR1 is MRHNA and CDR2 is SNTAGT. The CDR3 spans 17 residues. CDR3 sequence: CASSDSPGTSGPGEQFF. As DNA, the CDR3 is TGTGCCAGCAGTGACTCACCTGGGACTAGCGGGCCGGGTGAGCAGTTCTTC.

The gene calls are TRBV9 and TRBJ1-6, with 8 bases that match TRBD1. Germline loops: CDR1 SGDLS, CDR2 YYNGEE. This CDR3 has 16 residues. V was pared by 4 bases and J by 8 bases, with 11 bases of the junction left unmatched. CDR3 protein: CASSTPSQGAHSPLHF. The CDR3 DNA reads TGTGCCAGCAGCACCCCGAGCCAGGGGGCACATTCACCCCTCCACTTT.

The chain uses TRBV7-9 and TRBJ2-3; the match to TRBD1 covers 7 bases. The CDR3 sequence is 15 residues long. Germline V gene lookup returns CDR1 SEHNR and CDR2 FQNEAQ (reference sequence). V shed 4 bases and J 3 bases; nucleotides not matched to a gene: 7. The CDR3 nucleotides read TGTGCCAGCAGCTCCGCCAGGGGGTTAACAGATACGCAGTATTTT. This translates into CASSSARGLTDTQYF. Drawing the rest from reference TRBV7-9 and TRBJ2-3, the complete variable domain is DTGVSQNPRHKITKRGQNVTFRCDPISEHNRLYWYRQTLGQGPEFLTYFQNEAQLEKSRLLSDRFSAERPKGSFSTLEIQRTEQGDSAMYLCASSSARGLTDTQYFGPGTRLTVL.

This chain joins TRBV4-1 and TRBJ2-1; 9 bases are a match to TRBD2. This CDR3 has 15 residues. The germline V gene has CDR1 MGHRA and CDR2 YSYEKL. V shed 3 bases, J shed 4 bases, and the junction held 4 bases outside the gene matches. CDR3 DNA sequence: TGCGCCAGCAGCCAGAGACTAGCGGAATACAATGAGCAGTTCTTC. This codes for CASSQRLAEYNEQFF.

The chain couples TRBV7-8 to TRBJ2-3; the D gene is possibly TRBD2 (6 bases). From germline, CDR1 is SGHVS and CDR2 FQNEAQ. Trimming cost V 0 bases and J 1 base, with 8 bases left between them. The CDR3 is 15 residues long. This CDR3 is CASSLALARTDTQYF. The CDR3 DNA sequence: TGTGCCAGCAGCTTAGCGCTAGCGCGCACAGATACGCAGTATTTT.

This clone appeared a few times. CDR3 region: CASSSRDGLTEAFF. The CDR3 DNA is TGTGCCAGCAGTTCTCGGGATGGACTCACTGAAGCTTTCTTT. The chain recombines TRBV27 with TRBJ1-1, with D uncertain. The CDR3 is 14 amino acids. Germline V gene lookup returns CDR1 MNHEY and CDR2 SMNVEV (reference sequence). The V end was cut by 4 bases, the J end by 4 bases, with 13 bases between.

V usage is TRBV7-9 and J usage is TRBJ2-7, with 15 bases matching TRBD2. This CDR3 contains 16 residues. After removal of 4 bases from V and 1 base from J, the junction contained 2 bases not matched to a gene. CDR1 and CDR2 from the germline V gene are SEHNR and FQNEAQ (reference sequence). The DNA of the CDR3 is TGTGCCAGCAGCTCGGGACTAGCGGGAGGATCCTACGAGCAGTACTTC. Translation: CASSSGLAGGSYEQYF.

The rearrangement uses TRBV28 and TRBJ2-5; 13 nucleotides line up with TRBD2. The V gene end was trimmed by 5 bases and the J gene end by 8 bases; junction bases not matched to a gene: 5. Looked up from germline, CDR1 is MDHEN and CDR2 is SYDVKM. This CDR3 contains 14 residues. CDR3 nucleotides: TGTGCCAGCAGTGGACTAGCGGGAGTGGTCACCCAGTACTTC. This codes for CASSGLAGVVTQYF.

The chain has TRBV27 and TRBJ2-7, with D perhaps matching TRBD1 (5 bases). Deletions cut 5 bases from V and 0 bases from J, with 14 bases between. The CDR3 extends over 15 amino acids. Germline V lookup: CDR1 MNHEY, CDR2 SMNVEV (reference sequence). The CDR3 reads CASSGVRQPSYEQYF. The CDR3 DNA reads as TGTGCCAGCAGTGGGGTTAGACAGCCCTCCTACGAGCAGTACTTC.

The V and J genes are TRBV30 and TRBJ2-1; maybe TRBD2 (5 bases). The CDR3 runs 12 residues. V lost 4 bases, J lost 6 bases, and 10 bases lay in between. Germline-derived CDR1 and CDR2 are GTSNPN and SVGIG (reference sequence). The CDR3 region is CAWTLTSNEQFF. CDR3 nucleotide sequence: TGTGCCTGGACTCTAACTAGCAATGAGCAGTTCTTC.